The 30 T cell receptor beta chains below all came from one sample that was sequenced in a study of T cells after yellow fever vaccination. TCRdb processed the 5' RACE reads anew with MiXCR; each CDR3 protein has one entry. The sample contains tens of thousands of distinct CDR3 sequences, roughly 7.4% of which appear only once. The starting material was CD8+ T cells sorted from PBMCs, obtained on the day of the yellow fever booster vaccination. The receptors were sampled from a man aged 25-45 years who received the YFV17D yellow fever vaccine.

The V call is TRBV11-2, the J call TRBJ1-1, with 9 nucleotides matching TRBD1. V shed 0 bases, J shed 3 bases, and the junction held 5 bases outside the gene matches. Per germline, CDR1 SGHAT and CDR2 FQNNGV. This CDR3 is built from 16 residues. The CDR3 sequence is CASSLEIGTGYTEAFF. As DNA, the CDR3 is TGTGCCAGCAGCTTAGAAATCGGGACAGGGTACACTGAAGCTTTCTTT.

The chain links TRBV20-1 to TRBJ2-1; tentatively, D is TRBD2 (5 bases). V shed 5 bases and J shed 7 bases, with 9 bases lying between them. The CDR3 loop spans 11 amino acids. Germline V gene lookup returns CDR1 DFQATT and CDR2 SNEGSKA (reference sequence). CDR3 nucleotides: TGCAGTGCTCAACCGGGGAATGAGCAGTTCTTC. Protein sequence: CSAQPGNEQFF.

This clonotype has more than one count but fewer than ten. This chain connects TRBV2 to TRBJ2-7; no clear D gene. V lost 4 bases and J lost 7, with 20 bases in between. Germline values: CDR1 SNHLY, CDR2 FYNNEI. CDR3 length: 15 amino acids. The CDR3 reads CASSVLPSVSEEQYF. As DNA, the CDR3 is TGTGCCAGCAGTGTTCTTCCATCCGTCTCGGAGGAGCAGTACTTC.

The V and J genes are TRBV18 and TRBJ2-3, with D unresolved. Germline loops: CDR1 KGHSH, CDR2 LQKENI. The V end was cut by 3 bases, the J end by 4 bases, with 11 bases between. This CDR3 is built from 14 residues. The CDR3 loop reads CASSPFVGADTQYF. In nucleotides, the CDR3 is TGTGCCAGCTCACCTTTTGTGGGCGCAGATACGCAGTATTTT. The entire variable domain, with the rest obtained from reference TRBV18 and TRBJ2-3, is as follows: NAGVMQNPRHLVRRRGQEARLRCSPMKGHSHVYWYRQLPEEGLKFMVYLQKENIIDESGMPKERFSAEFPKEGPSILRIQQVVRGDSAAYFCASSPFVGADTQYFGPGTRLTVL.

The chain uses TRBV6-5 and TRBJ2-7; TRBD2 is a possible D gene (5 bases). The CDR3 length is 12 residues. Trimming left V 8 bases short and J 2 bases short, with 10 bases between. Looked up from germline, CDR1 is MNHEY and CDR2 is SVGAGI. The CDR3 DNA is TGTGCCAGCTTTGACGGGACCTACGAGCAGTACTTC. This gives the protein CASFDGTYEQYF.

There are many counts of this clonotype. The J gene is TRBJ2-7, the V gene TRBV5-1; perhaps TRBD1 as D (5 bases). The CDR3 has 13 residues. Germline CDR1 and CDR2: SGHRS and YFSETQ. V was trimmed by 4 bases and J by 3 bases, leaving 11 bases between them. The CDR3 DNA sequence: TGCGCCAGCAGCACCGGACACTTCTACGAGCAGTACTTC. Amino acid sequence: CASSTGHFYEQYF.

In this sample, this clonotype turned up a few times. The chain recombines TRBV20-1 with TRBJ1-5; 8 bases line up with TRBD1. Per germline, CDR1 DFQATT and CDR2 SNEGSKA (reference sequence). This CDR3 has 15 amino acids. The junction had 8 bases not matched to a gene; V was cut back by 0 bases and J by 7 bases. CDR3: CSAREGQGAGQPQHF. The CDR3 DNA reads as TGCAGTGCTAGAGAGGGGCAGGGGGCTGGACAGCCCCAGCATTTT.

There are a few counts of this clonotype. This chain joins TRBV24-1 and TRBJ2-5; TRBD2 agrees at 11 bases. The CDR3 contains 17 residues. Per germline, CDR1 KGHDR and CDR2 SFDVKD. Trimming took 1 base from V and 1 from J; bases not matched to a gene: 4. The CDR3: CATSDFGTSGLQETQYF. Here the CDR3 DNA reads TGTGCCACCAGTGATTTCGGGACTAGCGGCCTCCAAGAGACCCAGTACTTC.

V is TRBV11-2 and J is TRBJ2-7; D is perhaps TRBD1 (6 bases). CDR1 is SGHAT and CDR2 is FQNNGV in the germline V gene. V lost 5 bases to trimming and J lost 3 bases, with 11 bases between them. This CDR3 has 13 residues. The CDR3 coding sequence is TGTGCCAGCAGCATGGGACACTTCTACGAGCAGTACTTC. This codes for CASSMGHFYEQYF. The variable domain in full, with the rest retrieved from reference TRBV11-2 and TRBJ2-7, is EAGVAQSPRYKIIEKRQSVAFWCNPISGHATLYWYQQILGQGPKLLIQFQNNGVVDDSQLPKDRFSAERLKGVDSTLKIQPAKLEDSAVYLCASSMGHFYEQYFGPGTRLTVT.

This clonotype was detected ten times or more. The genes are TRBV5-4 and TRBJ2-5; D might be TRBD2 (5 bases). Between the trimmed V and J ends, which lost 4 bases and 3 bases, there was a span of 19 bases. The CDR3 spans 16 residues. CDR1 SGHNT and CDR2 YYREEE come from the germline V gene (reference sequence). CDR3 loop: CASSPETNPNEETQYF. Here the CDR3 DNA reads TGTGCCAGCAGCCCAGAGACTAACCCTAACGAAGAGACCCAGTACTTC.

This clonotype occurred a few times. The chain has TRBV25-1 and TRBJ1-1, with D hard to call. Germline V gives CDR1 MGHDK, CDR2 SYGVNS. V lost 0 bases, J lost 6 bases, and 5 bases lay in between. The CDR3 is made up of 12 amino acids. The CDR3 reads CASSEYNSEAFF. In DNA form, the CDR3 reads TGTGCCAGCAGTGAATATAATTCTGAAGCTTTCTTT.

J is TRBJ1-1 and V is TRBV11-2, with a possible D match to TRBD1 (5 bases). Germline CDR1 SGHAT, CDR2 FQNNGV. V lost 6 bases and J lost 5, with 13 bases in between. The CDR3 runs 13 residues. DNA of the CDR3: TGTGCCAGCAGTTACCAGGGTGGAACTGAAGCTTTCTTT. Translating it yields CASSYQGGTEAFF.

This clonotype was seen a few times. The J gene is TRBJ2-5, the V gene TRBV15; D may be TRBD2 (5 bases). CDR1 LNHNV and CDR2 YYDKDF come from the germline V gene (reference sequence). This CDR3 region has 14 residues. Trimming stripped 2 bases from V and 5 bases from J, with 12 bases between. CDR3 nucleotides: TGTGCCACCAGCAGATTGAGAGGGATGGAGACCCAGTACTTC. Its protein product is CATSRLRGMETQYF.

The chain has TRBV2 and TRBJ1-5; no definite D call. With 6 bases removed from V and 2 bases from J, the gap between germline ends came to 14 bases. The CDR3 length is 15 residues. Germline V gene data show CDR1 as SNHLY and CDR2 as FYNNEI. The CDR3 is CASSLTGRGNQPQHF. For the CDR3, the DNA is TGTGCCAGCAGCCTCACCGGAAGGGGCAATCAGCCCCAGCATTTT. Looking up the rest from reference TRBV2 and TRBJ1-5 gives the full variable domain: EPEVTQTPSHQVTQMGQEVILRCVPISNHLYFYWYRQILGQKVEFLVSFYNNEISEKSEIFDDQFSVERPDGSNFTLKIRSTKLEDSAMYFCASSLTGRGNQPQHFGDGTRLSIL.

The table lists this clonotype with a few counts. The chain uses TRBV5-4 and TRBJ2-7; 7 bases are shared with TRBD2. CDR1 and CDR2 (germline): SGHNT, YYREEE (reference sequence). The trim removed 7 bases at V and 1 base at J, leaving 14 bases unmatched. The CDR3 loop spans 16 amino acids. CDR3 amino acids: CASSRSTSSSSYEQYF. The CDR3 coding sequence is TGTGCCAGCTCAAGGTCGACTAGCAGCTCGTCCTACGAGCAGTACTTC.

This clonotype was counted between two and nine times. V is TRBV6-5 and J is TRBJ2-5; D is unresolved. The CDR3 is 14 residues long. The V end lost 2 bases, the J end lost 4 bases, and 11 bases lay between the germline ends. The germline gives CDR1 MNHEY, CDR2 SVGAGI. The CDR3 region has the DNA TGTGCCAGCAGTTACAGGCAGAAGCTAGAGACCCAGTACTTC. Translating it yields CASSYRQKLETQYF.

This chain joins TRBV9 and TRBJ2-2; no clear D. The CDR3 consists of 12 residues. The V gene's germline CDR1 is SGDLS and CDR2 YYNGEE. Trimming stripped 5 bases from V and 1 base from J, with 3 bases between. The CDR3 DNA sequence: TGTGCCAGCAGAGAGAACACCGGGGAGCTGTTTTTT. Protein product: CASRENTGELFF.

The CDR3 region has the DNA TGTGCCAGCAGCTTGGTAAAATACGAGCAGTACTTC. It codes for CASSLVKYEQYF. The chain joins TRBV5-5 to TRBJ2-7, with D unclear. The ends were cut back, 0 bases at V and 4 bases at J, with 5 bases in the middle. Germline loops: CDR1 SGHKS, CDR2 YYEKEE (reference sequence). The CDR3 covers 12 residues.

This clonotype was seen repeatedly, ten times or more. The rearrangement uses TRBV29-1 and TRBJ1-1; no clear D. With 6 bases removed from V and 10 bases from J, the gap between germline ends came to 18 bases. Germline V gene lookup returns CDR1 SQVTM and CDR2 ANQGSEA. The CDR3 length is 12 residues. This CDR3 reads CSVQPLGMRAFF. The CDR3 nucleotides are TGCAGCGTCCAGCCACTAGGTATGCGAGCTTTCTTT.

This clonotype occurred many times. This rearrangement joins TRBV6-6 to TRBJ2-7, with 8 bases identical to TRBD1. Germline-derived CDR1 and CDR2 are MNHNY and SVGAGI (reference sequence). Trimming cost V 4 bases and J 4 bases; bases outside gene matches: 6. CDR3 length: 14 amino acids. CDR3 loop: CASSFLDRVYEQYF. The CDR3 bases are TGTGCCAGCAGTTTCCTGGACAGGGTGTACGAGCAGTACTTC.

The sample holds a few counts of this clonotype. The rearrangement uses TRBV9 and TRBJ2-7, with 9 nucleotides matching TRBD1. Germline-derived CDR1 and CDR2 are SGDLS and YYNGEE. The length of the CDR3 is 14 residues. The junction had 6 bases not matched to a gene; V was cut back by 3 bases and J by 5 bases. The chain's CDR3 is CASSGYRGRDEQYF. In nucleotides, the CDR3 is TGTGCCAGCAGCGGGTACAGGGGGCGCGACGAGCAGTACTTC.

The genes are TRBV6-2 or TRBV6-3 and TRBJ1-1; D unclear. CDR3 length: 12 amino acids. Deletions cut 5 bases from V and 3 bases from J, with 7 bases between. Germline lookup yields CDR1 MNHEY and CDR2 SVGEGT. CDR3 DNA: TGTGCCAGCAGTAGTTGGGACACTGAAGCTTTCTTT. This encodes CASSSWDTEAFF.

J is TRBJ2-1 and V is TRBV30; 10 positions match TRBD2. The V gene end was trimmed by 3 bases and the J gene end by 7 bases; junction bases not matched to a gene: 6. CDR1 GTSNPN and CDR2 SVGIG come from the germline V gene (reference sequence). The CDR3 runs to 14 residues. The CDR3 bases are TGTGCCTGGAGAAGAACTAGCGGGACGAATGAGCAGTTCTTC. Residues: CAWRRTSGTNEQFF.

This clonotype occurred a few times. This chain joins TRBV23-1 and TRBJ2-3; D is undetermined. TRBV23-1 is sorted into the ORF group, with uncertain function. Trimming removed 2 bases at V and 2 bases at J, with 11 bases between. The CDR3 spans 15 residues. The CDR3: CASSQEWRNTDTQYF. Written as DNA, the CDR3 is TGCGCCAGCAGTCAAGAGTGGAGAAACACAGATACGCAGTATTTT.

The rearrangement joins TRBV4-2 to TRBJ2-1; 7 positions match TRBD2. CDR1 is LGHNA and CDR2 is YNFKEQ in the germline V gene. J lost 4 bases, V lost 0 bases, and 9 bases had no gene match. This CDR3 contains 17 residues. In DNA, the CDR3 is TGTGCCAGCAGCCAAGAATCGTCTAGCGGAGGATACAATGAGCAGTTCTTC. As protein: CASSQESSSGGYNEQFF.

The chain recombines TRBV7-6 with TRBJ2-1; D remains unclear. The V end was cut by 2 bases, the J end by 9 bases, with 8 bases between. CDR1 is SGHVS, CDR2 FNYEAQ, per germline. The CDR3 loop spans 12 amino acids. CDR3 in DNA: TGTGCCAGCAGCTTAATCCCTGGTGAGCAGTTCTTC. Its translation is CASSLIPGEQFF.

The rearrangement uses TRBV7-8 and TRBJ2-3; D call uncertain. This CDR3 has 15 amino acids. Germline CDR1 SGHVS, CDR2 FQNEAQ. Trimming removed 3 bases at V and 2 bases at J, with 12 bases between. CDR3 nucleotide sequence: TGTGCCAGCAGCTTCTACGGGCGAGACACAGATACGCAGTATTTT. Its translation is CASSFYGRDTDTQYF. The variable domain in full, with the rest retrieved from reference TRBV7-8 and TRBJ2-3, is GAGVSQSPRYKVAKRGQDVALRCDPISGHVSLFWYQQALGQGPEFLTYFQNEAQLDKSGLPSDRFFAERPEGSVSTLKIQRTQQEDSAVYLCASSFYGRDTDTQYFGPGTRLTVL.

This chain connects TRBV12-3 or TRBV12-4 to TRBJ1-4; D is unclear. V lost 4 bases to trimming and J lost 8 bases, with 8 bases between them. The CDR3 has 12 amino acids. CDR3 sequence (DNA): TGTGCCAGCAGTTGGACTGACGAAAAACTGTTTTTT. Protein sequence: CASSWTDEKLFF.

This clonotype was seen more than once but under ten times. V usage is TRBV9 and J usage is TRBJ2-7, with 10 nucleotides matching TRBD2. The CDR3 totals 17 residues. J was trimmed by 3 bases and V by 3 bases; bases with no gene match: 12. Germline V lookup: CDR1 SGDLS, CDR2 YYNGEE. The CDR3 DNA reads TGTGCCAGCAGCGGAGGGACTAGCGAGAACGGTATCTACGAGCAGTACTTC. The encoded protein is CASSGGTSENGIYEQYF.

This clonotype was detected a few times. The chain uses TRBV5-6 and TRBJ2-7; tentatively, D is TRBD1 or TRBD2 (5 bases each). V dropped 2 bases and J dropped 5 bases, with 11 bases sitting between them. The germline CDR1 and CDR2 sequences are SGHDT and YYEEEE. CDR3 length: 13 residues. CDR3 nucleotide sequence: TGTGCCAGCAGCTTTGGGGGAGCCAACGAGCAGTACTTC. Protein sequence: CASSFGGANEQYF.